A single sample gave rise to the 25 T cell receptor beta chains below, sequenced in a study of shared clonotypes between healthy human individuals. Assay used: immunoSEQ multiplex PCR; TCRdb lists only in-frame clones, some missing. The sample lists some 1,100,000 clones, around 78% occurring once. Sample: memory CD4+ T cells from PBMCs. Subset meaning: CD45RA-negative fraction. All receptors come from a man aged 18-30 years in good health. Some clones in this sample may be carry-over from other donors' samples.

The genes are TRBV2 and TRBJ1-2, with 7 positions matching TRBD1. Trimming removed 9 bases from V and 3 bases from J; junction bases left unmatched: 13. Looked up from germline, CDR1 is SNHLY and CDR2 is FYNNEI. The CDR3 spans 15 residues. The CDR3 region is CARETEDDRDYGYTF. The CDR3 nucleotides read TGTGCCAGGGAGACAGAGGATGACAGGGACTATGGCTACACCTTC.

The chain is built from TRBV4-2 and TRBJ2-1; 7 bases are shared with TRBD1. The CDR3 totals 16 residues. The ends lost 1 base at V and 3 bases at J; junction bases unmatched: 6. Germline values: CDR1 LGHNA, CDR2 YNFKEQ. The CDR3 loop reads CASSQVGTAGYNEQFF. Here the CDR3 DNA reads TGTGCCAGCAGCCAAGTCGGGACAGCCGGCTACAATGAGCAGTTCTTC.

J is TRBJ2-2 and V is TRBV2, with 7 bases fitting TRBD1. Per the germline V gene, CDR1 is SNHLY and CDR2 is FYNNEI. This CDR3 has 14 amino acids. V lost 5 bases to trimming and J lost 1 base; unmatched junction nucleotides: 1. CDR3 sequence: CASSRTGNTGELFF. The CDR3 nucleotides are TGTGCCAGCAGTAGGACAGGGAACACCGGGGAGCTGTTTTTT.

This clone was counted a single time. Other DNA variants within this sample encode the same CDR3. The genes are TRBV28 and TRBJ2-7; D is undetermined. Germline-derived CDR1 and CDR2 are MDHEN and SYDVKM. The CDR3 length is 12 residues. Trimming left V 2 bases short and J 3 bases short, with 5 bases between. CDR3 sequence reads: CASSLLSYEQYF. As DNA, the CDR3 is TGTGCCAGCAGTTTACTCAGCTACGAGCAGTACTTC.

This clone was found a few times. The J gene is TRBJ1-5, the V gene TRBV7-8; 7 bases match TRBD1. With V trimmed by 5 bases and J by 4 bases, 2 bases remained unmatched. Germline V gene sequence: CDR1 SGHVS, CDR2 FQNEAQ. The CDR3 sequence is 13 residues long. The CDR3: CASSETGNQPQHF. The CDR3 DNA sequence: TGTGCCAGCAGCGAGACAGGGAATCAGCCCCAGCATTTT.

J is TRBJ2-3 and V is TRBV7-3; the match to TRBD1 covers 7 bases. The CDR3 loop spans 15 amino acids. The ends lost 4 bases at V and 0 bases at J; junction bases unmatched: 4. Germline V gene sequence: CDR1 SGHTA, CDR2 FQGTGA. The CDR3: CASSSGTVSTDTQYF. CDR3 bases: TGTGCCAGCAGCTCAGGGACAGTAAGCACAGATACGCAGTATTTT. The variable domain in full, completed from reference TRBV7-3 and TRBJ2-3, reads GAGVSQTPSNKVTEKGKYVELRCDPISGHTALYWYRQSLGQGPEFLIYFQGTGAADDSGLPNDRFFAVRPEGSVSTLKIQRTERGDSAVYLCASSSGTVSTDTQYFGPGTRLTVL.

The chain links TRBV7-6 to TRBJ2-3, with D unclear. The CDR3 loop spans 15 amino acids. Germline V gene data show CDR1 as SGHVS and CDR2 as FNYEAQ. V was pared by 7 bases and J by 0 bases, with 14 bases between. The CDR3 DNA follows: TGTGCCAGCACGCCGGGTGAGAGTAGCACAGATACGCAGTATTTT. Translated, it gives CASTPGESSTDTQYF.

V gene TRBV9 combines with J gene TRBJ2-7; D remains unclear. Germline V CDR1 and CDR2: SGDLS, YYNGEE. Between the trimmed V and J ends, which lost 0 bases and 6 bases, there was a span of 10 bases. The CDR3 is 13 amino acids. The DNA for the CDR3 is TGTGCCAGCAGCGTAGAAGGTTGGGGCGAGCAGTACTTC. Its translation: CASSVEGWGEQYF. Variable domain in full (rest from reference TRBV9 and TRBJ2-7): DSGVTQTPKHLITATGQRVTLRCSPRSGDLSVYWYQQSLDQGLQFLIQYYNGEERAKGNILERFSAQQFPDLHSELNLSSLELGDSALYFCASSVEGWGEQYFGPGTRLTVT.

The V gene is TRBV18, the J gene TRBJ2-7; 10 nucleotides align to TRBD2. The CDR3 consists of 15 residues. Germline CDR1 reads KGHSH; CDR2 reads LQKENI. Trimming took 3 bases from V and 3 from J; bases not matched to a gene: 5. CDR3 protein: CASSPGTSAIYEQYF. The CDR3 DNA reads as TGTGCCAGCTCACCCGGGACTAGCGCAATCTACGAGCAGTACTTC. Based on the CDR3 plus reference TRBV18 and TRBJ2-7, the full variable domain is NAGVMQNPRHLVRRRGQEARLRCSPMKGHSHVYWYRQLPEEGLKFMVYLQKENIIDESGMPKERFSAEFPKEGPSILRIQQVVRGDSAAYFCASSPGTSAIYEQYFGPGTRLTVT.

The J gene is TRBJ1-4, the V gene TRBV27, with 12 bases aligning to TRBD1. CDR3 length equals 17 residues. The germline CDR1 and CDR2 sequences are MNHEY and SMNVEV (reference sequence). J lost 4 bases, V lost 3 bases, and 6 bases had no gene match. CDR3 in DNA: TGTGCCAGCAGTTTTATGGGACAGGGGGCAGATAATGAAAAACTGTTTTTT. Amino acid sequence: CASSFMGQGADNEKLFF.

The genes are TRBV7-6 and TRBJ2-1, with D possibly TRBD1 on 6 matching bases. CDR1 is SGHVS and CDR2 is FNYEAQ in the germline V gene. Trimming pared 5 bases from V and 11 bases from J, leaving 13 bases between. The CDR3 totals 12 residues. In nucleotides, the CDR3 is TGTGCCAGCAGCCCGATCGACAGGCAGCAGTTCTTC. Its protein is CASSPIDRQQFF. Full variable domain (rest looked up from reference TRBV7-6 and TRBJ2-1): GAGVSQSPRYKVTKRGQDVALRCDPISGHVSLYWYRQALGQGPEFLTYFNYEAQQDKSGLPNDRFSAERPEGSISTLTIQRTEQRDSAMYRCASSPIDRQQFFGPGTRLTVL.

The V call is TRBV18, the J call TRBJ1-2; D unresolved. This CDR3 contains 13 residues. Trimming cost V 0 bases and J 2 bases, with 4 bases left between them. Germline values: CDR1 KGHSH, CDR2 LQKENI. The CDR3 nucleotides are TGTGCCAGCTCACCACCTTCCAACTATGGCTACACCTTC. Translation gives CASSPPSNYGYTF.

The rearrangement uses TRBV29-1 and TRBJ2-7; TRBD1 matches at 8 bases. The CDR3 is 13 amino acids. With V trimmed by 4 bases and J by 5 bases, 7 bases remained unmatched. Germline V gives CDR1 SQVTM, CDR2 ANQGSEA. The DNA for the CDR3 is TGCAGCGTTGTTGGGACAGGCACCAACGAGCAGTACTTC. Translated, it gives CSVVGTGTNEQYF.

The chain couples TRBV11-2 to TRBJ2-7; D tentatively fits TRBD1 or TRBD2 (5 bases each). The CDR3 sequence is 14 residues long. Germline V gene sequence: CDR1 SGHAT, CDR2 FQNNGV. The germline V and J ends were trimmed by 4 bases and 0 bases, with 10 bases remaining between them. CDR3 in amino acids: CASSSGTGSYEQYF. Written as DNA, the CDR3 is TGTGCCAGCAGCTCCGGGACGGGCTCCTACGAGCAGTACTTC.

The rearrangement uses TRBV5-1 and TRBJ2-1; D uncertain. The CDR3 consists of 14 residues. With 4 bases removed from V and 3 bases from J, the gap between germline ends came to 11 bases. Germline V gene sequence: CDR1 SGHRS, CDR2 YFSETQ. DNA of the CDR3: TGCGCCAGCAGCCCCGGCGCAGGCTACAATGAGCAGTTCTTC. This codes for CASSPGAGYNEQFF.

The V call is TRBV7-2, the J call TRBJ1-2; perhaps TRBD1 as D (5 bases). The CDR3 totals 13 residues. The ends were cut back, 1 base at V and 9 bases at J, with 12 bases in the middle. CDR1 is SGHTA and CDR2 is FQGNSA in the germline V gene. DNA for the CDR3: TGTGCCAGCAGCTTAGATCTGGGGGACCGCTACACCTTC. Its protein product is CASSLDLGDRYTF.

V gene TRBV18 combines with J gene TRBJ2-7; no firm D call. There are 13 residues in the CDR3. In germline, CDR1 is KGHSH, CDR2 LQKENI. Trimming stripped 4 bases from V and 2 bases from J, with 9 bases between. CDR3 sequence reads: CASSRTDTYEQYF. The CDR3 nucleotides read TGTGCCAGCTCACGCACAGATACCTACGAGCAGTACTTC.

The chain links TRBV6-5 to TRBJ1-2, with 7 bases that match TRBD1. The length of the CDR3 is 13 residues. In germline, CDR1 is MNHEY, CDR2 SVGAGI. V trimming: 6 bases; J trimming: 5 bases; junction bases outside the gene matches: 6. The CDR3 region has the DNA TGTGCCAGCAGAGTACAGGGGCGGTATGGCTACACCTTC. It translates to CASRVQGRYGYTF.

The V gene is TRBV27, the J gene TRBJ1-6; D is undetermined. The germline gives CDR1 MNHEY, CDR2 SMNVEV (reference sequence). The CDR3 is made up of 12 amino acids. Trimming shortened V by 5 bases and J by 7 bases, and 6 bases separated the two germline ends. CDR3 in DNA: TGTGCCAGCAGTGCAATAAATTCACCCCTCCACTTT. Amino acids: CASSAINSPLHF.

J is TRBJ1-2 and V is TRBV7-2; no definite D call. The CDR3 runs to 13 residues. Trimming stripped 5 bases from V and 3 bases from J, with 10 bases between. Germline V lookup: CDR1 SGHTA, CDR2 FQGNSA. Here the CDR3 DNA reads TGTGCCAGCAGCCCATCCCCCGACTATGGCTACACCTTC. Translated: CASSPSPDYGYTF.

The chain recombines TRBV19 with TRBJ1-1; D is undetermined. Germline V gene data show CDR1 as LNHDA and CDR2 as SQIVND (reference sequence). This CDR3 has 16 amino acids. Trimming removed 5 bases from V and 0 bases from J, with 16 bases in between. The CDR3: CASSPHPGRMNTEAFF. The CDR3 bases are TGTGCCAGTAGTCCCCACCCCGGGCGGATGAACACTGAAGCTTTCTTT.

The sample holds many counts of this clone. The rearrangement links TRBV5-1 to TRBJ1-2; D is uncertain. Per the germline V gene, CDR1 is SGHRS and CDR2 is YFSETQ. The CDR3 sequence is 15 residues long. Trimming pared 0 bases from V and 0 bases from J, leaving 9 bases between. CDR3 DNA: TGCGCCAGCAGCTTGGTGACGGGAGCTAACTATGGCTACACCTTC. As protein: CASSLVTGANYGYTF.

To note about this clone: The sample holds other DNA sequences that translate to the same CDR3. This chain joins TRBV5-1 and TRBJ1-1; D unresolved. Trimming pared 4 bases from V and 0 bases from J, leaving 10 bases between. Germline-derived CDR1 and CDR2 are SGHRS and YFSETQ. CDR3 length: 14 residues. This CDR3 reads CASSEAGMNTEAFF. The CDR3, as DNA: TGCGCCAGCAGCGAAGCCGGGATGAACACTGAAGCTTTCTTT.

The V and J genes are TRBV19 and TRBJ1-1; D gene unclear. CDR1 is LNHDA, CDR2 SQIVND, per germline (reference sequence). The CDR3 runs 13 residues. V was trimmed by 2 bases and J by 6 bases, leaving 10 bases between them. CDR3 sequence reads: CASSIRTPPEAFF. The CDR3, as DNA: TGTGCCAGTAGTATACGCACCCCCCCTGAAGCTTTCTTT.

The gene calls are TRBV4-2 and TRBJ1-2, with 10 bases aligning to TRBD1. Germline assignment: CDR1 LGHNA and CDR2 YNFKEQ. The CDR3 consists of 15 residues. Trimming cost V 1 base and J 8 bases; bases outside gene matches: 7. CDR3 bases: TGTGCCAGCAGCCAAGGGGTGACAGGGGGCGACGGCTACACCTTC. Its translation is CASSQGVTGGDGYTF.